This section outlines one T cell receptor (beta chain) sequence together with its context. In this sample, this clonotype turned up a few times. Its binding antigen is unknown. No much larger clonotype is one base removed from it; base qualities were not supplied. This sample was included in a study of identical twins (dated by TCRdb to about 2016). In the study overall: The study deep-sequenced TCR alpha and beta repertoires from monozygotic twins, unrelated adults of various ages and cord blood to test whether fetal clonotypes persist. To rule out contamination, the twin experiments were replicated at different times with different library preparation protocols.

CDR1 is given as MNHEY and CDR2 as SMNVEV, both from the germline V gene (reference sequence). After removal of 5 bases from V and 4 bases from J, the junction retains 14 bases not matched to a gene. The CDR3 spans 16 residues, from the cysteine through the phenylalanine. Only CDR3 DNA remains: 48 bases, in frame from the first base. Every donor was a healthy Caucasian. The twin cohort comprised three pairs of female monozygotic twins, all aged about 18 to 30 years. Peripheral blood mononuclear cells were the source from which RNA for the TCR libraries was isolated. The library relied on 5' RACE. The listed sequencing device is Illumina HiSeq 2000. A universal primer binding site was added through template switching, and the final cDNA carried a unique molecular identifier so that TCR cDNA molecules could be counted accurately. Specific primers in the conserved constant-segment region were used to synthesize first-strand cDNA for TCR alpha and beta chains. To control for contamination, each cDNA library was double barcoded with a SMART-Mk sample barcode plus Illumina barcodes. Two successive PCR steps introduced TruSeq adapter sequences along with Illumina sample barcodes. The TCR alpha and beta cDNA libraries were sequenced on the Illumina HiSeq platform using custom primers. The authors' pipeline ran thus. Raw reads were processed with MiGEC to extract unique molecular identifiers, and MiXCR was used to determine CDR3 positions. Recombination models were inferred per individual with the repgenHMM and IGoR tools using an EM algorithm. The analysis of shared clonotypes was done with the tcR package in R, with sharing normalized by the product of cloneset sizes. To study raw recombination free of thymic and clonal selection effects, out-of-frame nonproductive sequences were analyzed. The public reads were reanalyzed by TCRdb: fastp trimming at Q25, MiXCR alignment, in-frame beta chains only. Each entry is one CDR3 protein sequence, shown with its most common DNA and genes. These V and J calls are TCRdb output, not the study's own analysis. This sample has around 650,000 distinct CDR3 sequences in its table, and under 8.5% of those were observed once. The top ten clones comprise roughly 1.5% of the sample.

Overall study outcomes, separate from this receptor: Excess twin sharing in beta out-of-frame sequences was weaker because fewer shared sequences lowered the signal-to-noise ratio. Fewer insertions were carried by abundant cord blood beta clonotypes; a weaker similar trend was observed in young adult naive repertoires, while no such trend was observed in memory repertoires. Recombination models systematically underestimated out-of-frame TCR alpha sharing in monozygotic twins but agreed with sharing between unrelated individuals. Compared with coincidental sharing between unrelated individuals, out-of-frame TCR alpha sequences shared between twins showed an excess of sequences with low generation probability. Zero-insertion analyses could be partly confounded by invariant T cells such as MAIT and iNKT, though diverse VJ usage argued against such confounding for most clonotypes. Because the same donors could not be followed over many years, the conclusions depended on cross-sectional statistical analysis.

This sample also belongs to another study, concerning yellow fever vaccine responses in identical twins. Looking at the second paper: According to the authors, in identical twins the way T cells responded to vaccination appeared partly convergent and partly personalized. In identical twins, the study followed T cell clones that responded to the vaccine with precision.

The sequenced material came from PBMCs. The sequence came from a woman in her late teens or twenties in good health. The sequence links TRBV27 to TRBJ2-7; TRBD1 lines up with 7 middle nucleotides. The nucleotide sequence is TGTGCCAGCAGTCCAGGGAAGGGGGCGACTCCTTACGAGCAGTACTTC. Its translation reads: CASSPGKGATPYEQYF.